A single sample is the source of the 21 T cell receptor beta chains below, sequenced in a study of shared clonotypes between healthy human individuals. Selected positively for CCR7 and CD45RO-negative, naive CD8 cells excluded terminally differentiated effector memory CD45RA+ cells. Method: immunoSEQ multiplex PCR; TCRdb's copy keeps in-frame clones and lacks some. Of around 600,000 clones in the sample, about 95% were seen once. The sequenced sample was naive CD8+ T cells sorted from blood. The receptors derive from a woman in her thirties in good health.

Here the CDR3 DNA reads TGTGCCTGGAGTGAGGTGGCCCATAATCAGCCCCAGCATTTT. It codes for CAWSEVAHNQPQHF. V is TRBV30 and J is TRBJ1-5; unclear D gene. Trimming stripped 1 base from V and 4 bases from J, with 11 bases between. CDR1 and CDR2 from the germline V gene are GTSNPN and SVGIG (reference sequence). This CDR3 has 14 residues.

The rearrangement uses TRBV4-1 and TRBJ2-7; D uncertain. The CDR3 runs 15 residues. The V end was cut by 0 bases, the J end by 10 bases, with 19 bases between. The germline V gene encodes CDR1 MGHRA and CDR2 YSYEKL. CDR3 sequence: CASSQDEGDWTRQYF. The DNA of the CDR3 is TGCGCCAGCAGCCAAGATGAAGGAGATTGGACCCGCCAGTACTTC.

This clone turned up a few times. V gene TRBV6-1 combines with J gene TRBJ1-1; the D is unclear. V was pared by 5 bases and J by 8 bases, with 9 bases between. CDR3 length equals 11 residues. Per the germline V gene, CDR1 is MNHNS and CDR2 is SASEGT. The CDR3 here is CASSLQLEAFF. In nucleotides, the CDR3 is TGTGCCAGCAGTCTTCAGCTCGAAGCTTTCTTT.

V is TRBV27 and J is TRBJ1-2; 7 bases fit TRBD1. CDR1 and CDR2 from the germline V gene are MNHEY and SMNVEV (reference sequence). V shed 6 bases and J 6 bases; nucleotides not matched to a gene: 10. The length of the CDR3 is 14 residues. CDR3 in DNA: TGTGCCAGCAGCGAAAACAGGGGTCGGGATGGCTACACCTTC. Translated, it gives CASSENRGRDGYTF.

V usage is TRBV25-1 and J usage is TRBJ2-2; a possible D gene is TRBD1 (5 bases). From germline, CDR1 is MGHDK and CDR2 SYGVNS. V dropped 1 base and J dropped 0 bases, with 9 bases sitting between them. This CDR3 region has 16 residues. The CDR3 is CASSEWPGTNTGELFF. CDR3 DNA: TGTGCCAGCAGTGAATGGCCAGGGACGAACACCGGGGAGCTGTTTTTT.

The chain recombines TRBV4-2 with TRBJ1-1, with D unresolved. V lost 5 bases to trimming and J lost 2 bases, with 12 bases between them. The CDR3 has 14 amino acids. Germline CDR1 reads LGHNA; CDR2 reads YNFKEQ. The CDR3 nucleotides read TGTGCCAGCAGCGACACACAAGTTAACACTGAAGCTTTCTTT. Amino acid sequence: CASSDTQVNTEAFF.

The chain joins TRBV27 to TRBJ2-7; D gene unclear. The CDR3 sequence is 16 residues long. Looked up from germline, CDR1 is MNHEY and CDR2 is SMNVEV (reference sequence). With 5 bases removed from V and 1 base from J, the gap between germline ends came to 18 bases. The CDR3 here is CASSISGSLLSYEQYF. The CDR3 nucleotides are TGTGCCAGCAGTATCTCCGGGTCCTTACTTTCCTACGAGCAGTACTTC.

V is TRBV5-4 and J is TRBJ1-4; 11 positions match TRBD1. CDR1 is SGHNT, CDR2 YYREEE, per germline (reference sequence). The CDR3 extends over 15 amino acids. J lost 12 bases, V lost 4 bases, and 11 bases had no gene match. The CDR3 nucleotides read TGTGCCAGCAGCCAGACCGGGACAGGGGGAGAGGAACTGTTTTTT. This codes for CASSQTGTGGEELFF.

To note about this clone: Other nucleotide sequences from this sample produce the same CDR3. The chain carries TRBV27 and TRBJ2-2; TRBD2 agrees at 9 bases. The V gene end was trimmed by 2 bases and the J gene end by 5 bases; junction bases not matched to a gene: 3. Germline values: CDR1 MNHEY, CDR2 SMNVEV (reference sequence). The CDR3 covers 15 residues. The CDR3 coding sequence is TGTGCCAGCAGTTTACTCGCGGGGGGGACCGGGGAGCTGTTTTTT. Translating gives CASSLLAGGTGELFF.

In this sample, this clone turned up once. The chain uses TRBV7-9 and TRBJ2-1, with D possibly TRBD2 on 6 matching bases. V dropped 8 bases and J dropped 0 bases, with 11 bases sitting between them. Germline V gives CDR1 SEHNR, CDR2 FQNEAQ (reference sequence). The CDR3 sequence is 14 residues long. CDR3 nucleotide sequence: TGTGCCAGCCTTAACGGGAGCTCCTACAATGAGCAGTTCTTC. Residues: CASLNGSSYNEQFF.

About this clone itself: Other DNA sequences in this specimen translate into the identical CDR3. This rearrangement joins TRBV27 to TRBJ2-7; D not resolved. In germline, CDR1 is MNHEY, CDR2 SMNVEV (reference sequence). The CDR3 contains 13 residues. The germline V and J ends were trimmed by 2 bases and 4 bases, with 9 bases remaining between them. CDR3 sequence (DNA): TGTGCCAGCAGTTTAATGGGCGGATACGAGCAGTACTTC. It is translated as CASSLMGGYEQYF.

The chain recombines TRBV28 with TRBJ2-1, with 10 bases matching TRBD2. The CDR3 spans 17 residues. The germline V gene has CDR1 MDHEN and CDR2 SYDVKM. J was trimmed by 0 bases and V by 6 bases; bases with no gene match: 8. CDR3 in DNA: TGTGCCAGCAGACTTCTAGCGGGGGTAGGCTCCTACAATGAGCAGTTCTTC. It specifies CASRLLAGVGSYNEQFF.

The rearrangement uses TRBV6-5 and TRBJ2-1; a weak D match, TRBD2 (6 bases). Germline V gene sequence: CDR1 MNHEY, CDR2 SVGAGI. The V and J ends lost 0 bases and 9 bases respectively, with 15 bases between them. The CDR3 sequence is 15 residues long. CDR3 protein: CASSYSVEGGTEQFF. CDR3 in DNA: TGTGCCAGCAGTTACTCAGTTGAGGGAGGAACTGAGCAGTTCTTC.

A few counts support this clone. CDR3 sequence: CASSEVGRGLHEQYF. CDR3 in DNA: TGTGCCAGCAGTGAAGTTGGCAGGGGGCTTCACGAGCAGTACTTC. The chain recombines TRBV2 with TRBJ2-7; 8 bases match TRBD1. From germline, CDR1 is SNHLY and CDR2 FYNNEI. With 1 base clipped from V and 5 bases from J, the junction kept 7 bases outside the gene matches. The CDR3 extends over 15 amino acids.

This clone occurred a few times. The genes are TRBV28 and TRBJ2-7; D remains ambiguous. The CDR3 spans 11 residues. Per the germline V gene, CDR1 is MDHEN and CDR2 is SYDVKM. The V and J ends lost 5 bases and 7 bases respectively, with 9 bases between them. The CDR3 spells CASSESREQYF. The CDR3 region has the DNA TGTGCCAGCAGTGAATCGAGGGAGCAGTACTTC.

V usage is TRBV4-1 and J usage is TRBJ1-1, with D unclear. The CDR3 covers 19 residues. Between the trimmed V and J ends, which lost 0 bases and 1 base, there was a span of 21 bases. Germline V gives CDR1 MGHRA, CDR2 YSYEKL. The CDR3 bases are TGCGCCAGCAGCCAAGAAGACGTGAGGAGAGGCAGCCAGAACACTGAAGCTTTCTTT. Translation: CASSQEDVRRGSQNTEAFF.

The DNA for the CDR3 is TGTGCCAGCAGCGTCCCCCCGGGGGCTGGGCAGCCCCAGCATTTT. Translated, it gives CASSVPPGAGQPQHF. The chain combines TRBV7-2 with TRBJ1-5, with a tentative D call TRBD1 (6 bases). The CDR3 length is 15 residues. V lost 5 bases and J lost 7, with 18 bases in between. Germline values: CDR1 SGHTA, CDR2 FQGNSA.

CDR3 nucleotide sequence: TGCGCCAGCAGCCATGATCAAGGGAGTGCGAACACTGAAGCTTTCTTT. This encodes CASSHDQGSANTEAFF. This chain links TRBV4-1 with TRBJ1-1, with D unclear. Deletions cut 3 bases from V and 1 base from J, with 15 bases between. CDR3 size: 16 residues. Germline assignment: CDR1 MGHRA and CDR2 YSYEKL.

This sequence joins TRBV5-6 and TRBJ2-5; 9 nucleotides match TRBD1. The end of the DNA aligns better with TRBJ2-7, so the J call may be wrong. CDR1 and CDR2 from the germline V gene are SGHDT and YYEEEE. The CDR3 is 15 amino acids. CDR3 protein: CASSWGQGSSYEQYF. The CDR3 DNA is TGTGCCAGCAGCTGGGGACAGGGAAGCTCCTACGAGCAGTACTTC.

The V call is TRBV27, the J call TRBJ1-1; D might be TRBD1 (5 bases). CDR1 is MNHEY, CDR2 SMNVEV, per germline (reference sequence). V was trimmed by 5 bases and J by 5 bases, leaving 12 bases between them. This CDR3 region has 13 residues. The CDR3, as DNA: TGTGCCAGCAGTCTTGGGCGGGGGACTGAAGCTTTCTTT. As protein: CASSLGRGTEAFF.

The J gene is TRBJ2-3, the V gene TRBV5-4, with a weak D call TRBD2 (6 bases). The CDR3 consists of 16 residues. Germline assignment: CDR1 SGHNT and CDR2 YYREEE (reference sequence). Trimming pared 7 bases from V and 0 bases from J, leaving 18 bases between. The CDR3 reads CASFPGTQYSTDTQYF. Written as DNA, the CDR3 is TGTGCCAGCTTTCCCGGGACTCAATATAGCACAGATACGCAGTATTTT. Full variable domain (missing parts from reference TRBV5-4 and TRBJ2-3): ETGVTQSPTHLIKTRGQQVTLRCSSQSGHNTVSWYQQALGQGPQFIFQYYREEENGRGNFPPRFSGLQFPNYSSELNVNALELDDSALYLCASFPGTQYSTDTQYFGPGTRLTVL.